This T cell receptor (beta chain) comes out of a study of cytomegalovirus exposure and HLA in healthy donors. Findings of the study overall: It was about 150 TCR beta chains that were listed as cytomegalovirus-associated. Rarity characterized most TCR sequences, yet some public TCRs appeared in many donors. One later analysis, an examination of the 120 validation repertoires, found that first-cohort TCR clusters tended to co-occur in them.

As for this clone: Its antigen is not identified.

The CDR3 totals 16 residues. The germline V gene has CDR1 SGHNT and CDR2 YYREEE (reference sequence). Trimming shortened V by 7 bases and J by 0 bases, and 19 bases separated the two germline ends. The donors were members of the validation cohort comprising 120 subjects, separate from the approximately 710-subject first cohort. TCRdb keeps only in-frame clones here, not all; method: immunoSEQ multiplex PCR. The sample yields some 150,000 clones, roughly 91% seen once. The V call is TRBV5-4, the J call TRBJ1-1; D is ambiguous. The sequence was obtained from a woman under 30 in good health and CMV-seropositive. Sequencing was carried out using PBMCs. This CDR3 is CASYIGEGRMNTEAFF. CDR3 nucleotides: TGTGCCAGCTATATTGGCGAGGGCCGAATGAACACTGAAGCTTTCTTT.